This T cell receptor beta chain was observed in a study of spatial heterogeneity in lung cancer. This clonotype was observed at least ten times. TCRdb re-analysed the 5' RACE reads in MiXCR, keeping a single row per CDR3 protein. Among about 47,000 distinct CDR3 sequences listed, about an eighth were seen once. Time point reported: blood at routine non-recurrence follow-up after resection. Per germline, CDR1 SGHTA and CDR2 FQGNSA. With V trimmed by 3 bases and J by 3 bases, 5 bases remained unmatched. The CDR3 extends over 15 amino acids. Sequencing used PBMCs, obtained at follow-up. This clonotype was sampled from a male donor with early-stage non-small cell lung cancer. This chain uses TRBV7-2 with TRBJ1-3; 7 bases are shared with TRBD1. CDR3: CASSFSYRGGNTIYF. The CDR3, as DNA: TGTGCCAGCAGCTTCTCGTACAGGGGTGGAAACACCATATATTTT.